The rows below give T cell receptor beta chains drawn from one sample of a study of T cell changes during pregnancy in multiple sclerosis. Profiled with immunoSEQ multiplex PCR; TCRdb holds only in-frame clones, not every one. The sample includes fewer than 70,000 clones, 90% to 95% of them seen just once. The material was CD8+ T cells from peripheral blood mononuclear cells, obtained in the third trimester of pregnancy. These receptors were taken from a female donor with multiple sclerosis, enrolled in a pregnancy study. CDR3s include the opening cysteine and the closing phenylalanine or tryptophan. D genes are given only for firm matches. A clone size is listed for some rows: how often the clone was seen (once, few, many), or a class if it is expanded.

CDR3 protein: CASSRASGSYEQYF
CDR3 DNA: TGTGCCAGCTCTCGAGCCAGCGGGAGCTACGAGCAGTACTTC
D gene: TRBD2
clone size: .
CDR3 length: 14
J gene: TRBJ2-7
V gene: TRBV18

CDR3 protein: CASSMTGGHEQFF
CDR3 DNA: TGTGCCAGTAGTATGACGGGGGGCCATGAGCAGTTCTTC
D gene: .
clone size: once
CDR3 length: 13
J gene: TRBJ2-1
V gene: TRBV19

CDR3 protein: CASSLLAGDNNEQFF
CDR3 DNA: TGTGCCAGCAGCCTTCTAGCGGGAGACAACAATGAGCAGTTCTTC
D gene: TRBD2
clone size: .
CDR3 length: 15
J gene: TRBJ2-1
V gene: TRBV14

CDR3 protein: CASSPGQAPYEQYF
CDR3 DNA: TGTGCCAGCAGTCCAGGACAGGCCCCCTACGAGCAGTACTTC
D gene: TRBD1
clone size: once
CDR3 length: 14
J gene: TRBJ2-7
V gene: TRBV5-4

CDR3 protein: CASTIQGTTGELFF
CDR3 DNA: TGTGCCAGCACCATACAGGGAACCACCGGGGAGCTGTTTTTT
D gene: .
clone size: .
CDR3 length: 14
J gene: TRBJ2-2
V gene: TRBV6-5

CDR3 protein: CASSLSVKHSYEQYF
CDR3 DNA: TGTGCCAGCAGTTTATCGGTCAAACACTCCTACGAGCAGTACTTC
D gene: .
clone size: .
CDR3 length: 15
J gene: TRBJ2-7
V gene: TRBV27

CDR3 protein: CASSLDRIPQETQYF
CDR3 DNA: TGTGCCAGCAGCCTAGACAGGATCCCTCAAGAGACCCAGTACTTC
D gene: .
clone size: .
CDR3 length: 15
J gene: TRBJ2-5
V gene: TRBV4-2

CDR3 protein: CASSIDGVNEKLFF
CDR3 DNA: TGTGCCAGCAGCATAGACGGAGTTAATGAAAAACTGTTTTTT
D gene: .
clone size: .
CDR3 length: 14
J gene: TRBJ1-4
V gene: TRBV6-5

CDR3 protein: CAWSVPAGHEQYF
CDR3 DNA: TGTGCCTGGAGTGTACCGGCGGGCCACGAGCAGTACTTC
D gene: .
clone size: .
CDR3 length: 13
J gene: TRBJ2-7
V gene: TRBV30

CDR3 protein: CASSAPTRGETEAFF
CDR3 DNA: TGTGCCAGCAGTGCCCCCACCCGGGGGGAGACTGAAGCTTTCTTT
D gene: .
clone size: .
CDR3 length: 15
J gene: TRBJ1-1
V gene: TRBV6-1

CDR3 protein: CASSLGAGGAYEQYF
CDR3 DNA: TGTGCCAGCAGCTTAGGGGCAGGGGGCGCCTACGAGCAGTACTTC
D gene: TRBD1
clone size: .
CDR3 length: 15
J gene: TRBJ2-7
V gene: TRBV13

CDR3 protein: CASSILAGGPLDTQYF
CDR3 DNA: TGTGCCAGCAGCATTCTAGCGGGAGGGCCACTGGATACGCAGTATTTT
D gene: TRBD2
clone size: .
CDR3 length: 16
J gene: TRBJ2-3
V gene: TRBV7-9

CDR3 protein: CASSDFQGDSTEAFF
CDR3 DNA: TGTGCCAGCAGTGACTTCCAGGGCGACTCCACTGAAGCTTTCTTT
D gene: .
clone size: .
CDR3 length: 15
J gene: TRBJ1-1
V gene: TRBV6-1

CDR3 protein: CASSLTNRQPNQPQHF
CDR3 DNA: TGTGCCAGCAGCCTTACCAACAGACAGCCCAATCAGCCCCAGCATTTT
D gene: .
clone size: .
CDR3 length: 16
J gene: TRBJ1-5
V gene: TRBV7-8

CDR3 protein: CASSFPTSGPSTDTQYF
CDR3 DNA: TGTGCCAGCAGTTTTCCAACTAGCGGGCCTAGCACAGATACGCAGTATTTT
D gene: TRBD2
clone size: .
CDR3 length: 17
J gene: TRBJ2-3
V gene: TRBV28

CDR3 protein: CASSFGRNYGYTF
CDR3 DNA: TGTGCCAGTAGTTTCGGTAGAAACTATGGCTACACCTTC
D gene: .
clone size: .
CDR3 length: 13
J gene: TRBJ1-2
V gene: TRBV19

CDR3 protein: CASSLGQGTSYEQYF
CDR3 DNA: TGTGCCAGCAGTTTGGGACAGGGGACTTCCTACGAGCAGTACTTC
D gene: TRBD1
clone size: .
CDR3 length: 15
J gene: TRBJ2-7
V gene: TRBV27

CDR3 protein: CASSISGREAEQFF
CDR3 DNA: TGTGCCAGTAGTATAAGCGGGCGAGAGGCTGAGCAGTTCTTC
D gene: .
clone size: .
CDR3 length: 14
J gene: TRBJ2-1
V gene: TRBV19

CDR3 protein: CASSNGPGNSNQPQHF
CDR3 DNA: TGTGCCAGCAGCAACGGTCCAGGGAATAGCAATCAGCCCCAGCATTTT
D gene: .
clone size: .
CDR3 length: 16
J gene: TRBJ1-5
V gene: TRBV2

CDR3 protein: CASSQGAGSNTEAFF
CDR3 DNA: TGCGCCAGCAGCCAAGGGGCAGGGTCGAACACTGAAGCTTTCTTT
D gene: .
clone size: few
CDR3 length: 15
J gene: TRBJ1-1
V gene: TRBV4-1

CDR3 protein: CAYSWTGSNQPQHF
CDR3 DNA: TGTGCCTACTCCTGGACAGGGAGCAATCAGCCCCAGCATTTT
D gene: TRBD1
clone size: .
CDR3 length: 14
J gene: TRBJ1-5
V gene: TRBV30

CDR3 protein: CASSPRGAGGYGYTF
CDR3 DNA: TGTGCCAGCAGCCCAAGAGGAGCGGGAGGCTATGGCTACACCTTC
D gene: .
clone size: .
CDR3 length: 15
J gene: TRBJ1-2
V gene: TRBV11-2

CDR3 protein: CASSQDNGNMPQHF
CDR3 DNA: TGCGCCAGCAGCCAAGATAACGGGAACATGCCCCAGCATTTT
D gene: .
clone size: .
CDR3 length: 14
J gene: TRBJ1-5
V gene: TRBV4-1

CDR3 protein: CASSLYGTGGGETQYF
CDR3 DNA: TGTGCCAGCAGTTTATACGGGACAGGGGGCGGGGAGACCCAGTACTTC
D gene: TRBD1
clone size: .
CDR3 length: 16
J gene: TRBJ2-5
V gene: TRBV27

CDR3 protein: CASSPLAGGPNEQFF
CDR3 DNA: TGTGCCAGCAGCCCTTTGGCGGGAGGGCCAAATGAGCAGTTCTTC
D gene: TRBD2
clone size: .
CDR3 length: 15
J gene: TRBJ2-1
V gene: TRBV7-3

CDR3 protein: CASSPRVSYEQYF
CDR3 DNA: TGTGCCAGCAGCCCCCGGGTATCCTACGAGCAGTACTTC
D gene: .
clone size: .
CDR3 length: 13
J gene: TRBJ2-7
V gene: TRBV9

CDR3 protein: CASSSEGGPPTDTQYF
CDR3 DNA: TGCGCCAGCAGCTCGGAGGGAGGGCCCCCCACAGATACGCAGTATTTT
D gene: TRBD2
clone size: .
CDR3 length: 16
J gene: TRBJ2-3
V gene: TRBV5-1

CDR3 protein: CASNPGVTEAFF
CDR3 DNA: TGTGCCAGCAACCCGGGGGTGACTGAAGCTTTCTTT
D gene: .
clone size: .
CDR3 length: 12
J gene: TRBJ1-1
V gene: TRBV7-2

CDR3 protein: CASSRGIFYEQYF
CDR3 DNA: TGTGCCAGCAGCCGGGGGATCTTCTACGAGCAGTACTTC
D gene: .
clone size: .
CDR3 length: 13
J gene: TRBJ2-7
V gene: TRBV5-4

CDR3 protein: CASSPSQPTVPPGNTIYF
CDR3 DNA: TGCGCCAGCAGCCCGAGTCAGCCAACAGTCCCCCCCGGAAACACCATATATTTT
D gene: .
clone size: .
CDR3 length: 18
J gene: TRBJ1-3
V gene: TRBV4-1

CDR3 protein: CASSSPRDSGTDTQYF
CDR3 DNA: TGTGCCAGCAGTTCTCCCCGGGACTCCGGCACAGATACGCAGTATTTT
D gene: .
clone size: .
CDR3 length: 16
J gene: TRBJ2-3
V gene: TRBV28

CDR3 protein: CASSRRGREETQYF
CDR3 DNA: TGCGCCAGCAGTAGGAGGGGACGGGAAGAGACCCAGTACTTC
D gene: .
clone size: .
CDR3 length: 14
J gene: TRBJ2-5
V gene: TRBV10-1

CDR3 protein: CASSFGGAPPNEQYF
CDR3 DNA: TGTGCCAGCAGCTTCGGCGGAGCCCCCCCTAACGAGCAGTACTTC
D gene: .
clone size: .
CDR3 length: 15
J gene: TRBJ2-7
V gene: TRBV5-4

CDR3 protein: CASSPRDYDIETQYF
CDR3 DNA: TGTGCCAGCAGCCCCCGGGACTACGATATAGAGACCCAGTACTTC
D gene: TRBD2
clone size: .
CDR3 length: 15
J gene: TRBJ2-5
V gene: TRBV13

CDR3 protein: CASTTGGSVGELFF
CDR3 DNA: TGTGCCAGCACCACGGGGGGGTCTGTCGGGGAGCTGTTTTTT
D gene: TRBD2
clone size: .
CDR3 length: 14
J gene: TRBJ2-2
V gene: TRBV6-5

CDR3 protein: CASTYGTVSEKLFF
CDR3 DNA: TGTGCCAGCACCTACGGGACAGTGAGCGAAAAACTGTTTTTT
D gene: TRBD1
clone size: once
CDR3 length: 14
J gene: TRBJ1-4
V gene: TRBV6-6

CDR3 protein: CAWSVGQGDGYTF
CDR3 DNA: TGTGCCTGGAGTGTGGGACAGGGTGACGGCTACACCTTC
D gene: TRBD1
clone size: .
CDR3 length: 13
J gene: TRBJ1-2
V gene: TRBV30

CDR3 protein: CASSQVLVNYEQYF
CDR3 DNA: TGCGCCAGCAGCCAAGTCCTAGTAAACTACGAGCAGTACTTC
D gene: .
clone size: .
CDR3 length: 14
J gene: TRBJ2-7
V gene: TRBV4-1

CDR3 protein: CASSEIGQAVYEQYF
CDR3 DNA: TGTGCCAGCAGCGAGATCGGACAGGCGGTCTACGAGCAGTACTTC
D gene: TRBD1
clone size: .
CDR3 length: 15
J gene: TRBJ2-7
V gene: TRBV2

CDR3 protein: CASSLGTVYEQYF
CDR3 DNA: TGTGCCAGCAGCTTAGGGACTGTCTACGAGCAGTACTTC
D gene: .
clone size: .
CDR3 length: 13
J gene: TRBJ2-7
V gene: TRBV13

CDR3 protein: CASQGNTIYF
CDR3 DNA: TGTGCCAGTCAGGGAAACACCATATATTTT
D gene: .
clone size: .
CDR3 length: 10
J gene: TRBJ1-3
V gene: TRBV7-9

CDR3 protein: CASSSAVYNEQFF
CDR3 DNA: TGTGCCAGCAGTTCGGCGGTCTACAATGAGCAGTTCTTC
D gene: .
clone size: .
CDR3 length: 13
J gene: TRBJ2-1
V gene: TRBV28

CDR3 protein: CASSLQEGHEQFF
CDR3 DNA: TGTGCCAGCAGCCTCCAGGAGGGACATGAGCAGTTCTTC
D gene: .
clone size: .
CDR3 length: 13
J gene: TRBJ2-1
V gene: TRBV14

CDR3 protein: CASSIRGYYGYTF
CDR3 DNA: TGTGCCAGTAGTATCAGGGGTTACTATGGCTACACCTTC
D gene: .
clone size: .
CDR3 length: 13
J gene: TRBJ1-2
V gene: TRBV19

CDR3 protein: CASSSERGLDTQYF
CDR3 DNA: TGCGCCAGCAGTTCCGAGCGGGGACTAGATACGCAGTATTTT
D gene: TRBD2
clone size: .
CDR3 length: 14
J gene: TRBJ2-3
V gene: TRBV10-2

CDR3 protein: CASSIGGYRDTEAFF
CDR3 DNA: TGTGCCAGTAGTATAGGAGGTTACAGGGACACTGAAGCTTTCTTT
D gene: .
clone size: .
CDR3 length: 15
J gene: TRBJ1-1
V gene: TRBV19

CDR3 protein: CASSQGDRSSYNEQFF
CDR3 DNA: TGCGCCAGCAGCCAAGGGGACAGGAGCTCCTACAATGAGCAGTTCTTC
D gene: TRBD1
clone size: once
CDR3 length: 16
J gene: TRBJ2-1
V gene: TRBV4-1

CDR3 protein: CASSDKLAGLTDTQYF
CDR3 DNA: TGTGCCAGCAGTGATAAGCTAGCGGGATTAACAGATACGCAGTATTTT
D gene: TRBD2
clone size: .
CDR3 length: 16
J gene: TRBJ2-3
V gene: TRBV2

CDR3 protein: CSAIPTGTQYF
CDR3 DNA: TGCAGTGCCATCCCGACTGGGACCCAGTACTTC
D gene: .
clone size: .
CDR3 length: 11
J gene: TRBJ2-5
V gene: TRBV20-1

CDR3 protein: CASSERTLGLAGEGGELFF
CDR3 DNA: TGTGCCAGCAGCGAAAGAACATTAGGGCTAGCGGGAGAAGGCGGGGAGCTGTTTTTT
D gene: TRBD2
clone size: .
CDR3 length: 19
J gene: TRBJ2-2
V gene: TRBV2

CDR3 protein: CASSSQLLDRVVNEQFF
CDR3 DNA: TGTGCCAGCAGCTCCCAACTCCTGGACAGGGTTGTCAATGAGCAGTTCTTC
D gene: TRBD1
clone size: once
CDR3 length: 17
J gene: TRBJ2-1
V gene: TRBV7-9

CDR3 protein: CASSWAPSGEYNEQFF
CDR3 DNA: TGTGCCAGCAGCTGGGCCCCTAGCGGGGAGTACAATGAGCAGTTCTTC
D gene: TRBD2
clone size: .
CDR3 length: 16
J gene: TRBJ2-1
V gene: TRBV5-5

CDR3 protein: CASSYLAGQADEQYF
CDR3 DNA: TGTGCCAGCAGTTACCTAGCGGGTCAGGCCGACGAGCAGTACTTC
D gene: TRBD2
clone size: .
CDR3 length: 15
J gene: TRBJ2-7
V gene: TRBV6-5

CDR3 protein: CASSFGAPYEQYF
CDR3 DNA: TGTGCCAGCAGTTTCGGAGCGCCCTACGAGCAGTACTTC
D gene: .
clone size: .
CDR3 length: 13
J gene: TRBJ2-7
V gene: TRBV27

CDR3 protein: CASSLGEGQFYGYTF
CDR3 DNA: TGCGCCAGCAGCTTGGGTGAGGGACAGTTCTATGGCTACACCTTC
D gene: TRBD1
clone size: .
CDR3 length: 15
J gene: TRBJ1-2
V gene: TRBV5-1

CDR3 protein: CASSQDWEYPEAFF
CDR3 DNA: TGTGCCAGCAGCCAAGATTGGGAGTACCCTGAAGCTTTCTTT
D gene: .
clone size: .
CDR3 length: 14
J gene: TRBJ1-1
V gene: TRBV14

CDR3 protein: CASSQVPGDRVYLERNSPLHF
CDR3 DNA: TGCGCCAGCAGCCAAGTCCCTGGGGACAGGGTTTATCTGGAGAGGAATTCACCCCTCCACTTT
D gene: TRBD1
clone size: .
CDR3 length: 21
J gene: TRBJ1-6
V gene: TRBV4-1